Below, 18 T cell receptor beta chains from the same sample are listed, as sequenced in a study of T cells after yellow fever vaccination. TCRdb called the 5' RACE reads again in MiXCR, with one record for every CDR3 protein. The repertoire holds 400,000 or so distinct CDR3 sequences, about 17% seen once, with roughly a sixth in the top ten. The sequences come from PBMCs, collected before the yellow fever booster vaccination. Receptor source: a man aged 18 to 30 who received the YFV17D yellow fever vaccine.

This clonotype was recorded a few times. The gene calls are TRBV4-1 and TRBJ1-3; D uncertain. The CDR3 loop spans 13 amino acids. The V end lost 0 bases, the J end lost 4 bases, and 4 bases lay between the germline ends. Germline assignment: CDR1 MGHRA and CDR2 YSYEKL. In nucleotides, the CDR3 is TGCGCCAGCAGCCAAGATCCCGGAAACACCATATATTTT. Protein sequence: CASSQDPGNTIYF.

The genes are TRBV9 and TRBJ2-7, with 8 nucleotides matching TRBD2. V shed 6 bases and J 0 bases; nucleotides not matched to a gene: 8. In germline, CDR1 is SGDLS, CDR2 YYNGEE. The CDR3 is 15 amino acids. The CDR3 DNA sequence: TGTGCCAGCACCCCCCGGGGGGGAATCTCCTACGAGCAGTACGTC. It codes for CASTPRGGISYEQYV.

A few counts support this clonotype. The chain uses TRBV5-1 and TRBJ2-7, with D possibly TRBD2 on 5 matching bases. Germline assignment: CDR1 SGHRS and CDR2 YFSETQ. The CDR3 totals 14 residues. V lost 1 base, J lost 2 bases, and 10 bases lay in between. Here the CDR3 DNA reads TGCGCCAGCAGCTTGATGGGAGTAGCCTACGAGCAGTACTTC. It codes for CASSLMGVAYEQYF.

There are a few counts of this clonotype. The chain links TRBV6-4 to TRBJ2-1; D remains unclear. Germline loops: CDR1 MRHNA, CDR2 SNTAGT. V lost 1 base and J 5 bases, leaving 6 bases between the germline ends. There are 13 residues in the CDR3. CDR3 coding DNA: TGTGCCAGCAGTGACTACTTTAACAATGAGCAGTTCTTC. The encoded protein is CASSDYFNNEQFF.

This clonotype has just a few counts. The chain recombines TRBV12-3 or TRBV12-4 with TRBJ2-7; 7 bases match TRBD2. The CDR3 contains 15 residues. V shed 1 base, J shed 2 bases, and the junction held 5 bases outside the gene matches. Written as DNA, the CDR3 is TGTGCCAGCAGTTTAGGACGAGCGGGACCCTACGAGCAGTACTTC. Its protein product is CASSLGRAGPYEQYF.

This clonotype was counted a few times. The rearrangement joins TRBV24-1 to TRBJ1-2; D gene unclear. Germline CDR1 and CDR2: KGHDR and SFDVKD. The ends were cut back, 4 bases at V and 6 bases at J, with 11 bases in the middle. This CDR3 has 13 amino acids. The CDR3 loop reads CATSDSAEHGYTF. CDR3 bases: TGTGCCACCAGTGACTCCGCGGAGCATGGCTACACCTTC.

This clonotype has a handful of counts. The rearrangement uses TRBV27 and TRBJ2-1; 12 nucleotides agree with TRBD2. The V gene's germline CDR1 is MNHEY and CDR2 SMNVEV (reference sequence). The V gene end was trimmed by 5 bases and the J gene end by 7 bases; junction bases not matched to a gene: 3. The CDR3 length is 14 residues. Written as DNA, the CDR3 is TGTGCCAGCAGTCACACTAGCGGGGGGAATGAGCAGTTCTTC. It specifies CASSHTSGGNEQFF.

The CDR3 here is CASSSPLQGDYGYTF. The CDR3 bases are TGTGCCAGCAGTTCGCCACTACAGGGCGACTATGGCTACACCTTC. V usage is TRBV27 and J usage is TRBJ1-2; D possibly corresponds to TRBD1 (6 bases). V was cut by 4 bases and J by 3 bases, with 15 bases left in between. Germline CDR1 and CDR2: MNHEY and SMNVEV (reference sequence). The CDR3 length is 15 residues.

This chain joins TRBV6-4 and TRBJ1-2; TRBD1 is a possible D gene (5 bases). This CDR3 is 12 amino acids long. Between the trimmed V and J ends, which lost 5 bases and 7 bases, there was a span of 11 bases. Germline V CDR1 and CDR2: MRHNA, SNTAGT. The CDR3 DNA is TGTGCCAGCAGTTCAGGGCAGAGTGGCTACACCTTC. Protein sequence: CASSSGQSGYTF.

The chain joins TRBV4-3 to TRBJ2-3; TRBD2 is a possible D gene (6 bases). The CDR3 covers 14 residues. Trimming took 4 bases from V and 13 from J, leaving 21 bases between them. Looked up from germline, CDR1 is LGHNA and CDR2 is YSLEER. CDR3 region: CASSPLGGVVSKYF. CDR3 sequence (DNA): TGCGCCAGCAGCCCATTGGGCGGGGTGGTCTCAAAGTATTTT.

The chain carries TRBV18 and TRBJ1-2, with unresolved D. Germline-derived CDR1 and CDR2 are KGHSH and LQKENI. V lost 3 bases to trimming and J lost 7 bases, with 12 bases between them. The CDR3 consists of 13 residues. The CDR3 spells CASSPEGGRGYTF. The CDR3, as DNA: TGTGCCAGCTCACCTGAGGGAGGTCGTGGCTACACCTTC.

This clonotype was counted only a few times. The chain employs TRBV9 and TRBJ2-7; D ambiguous. The V and J ends lost 2 bases and 6 bases respectively, with 15 bases between them. CDR1 is SGDLS and CDR2 is YYNGEE in the germline V gene. The CDR3 contains 14 residues. The CDR3 sequence: CASSVGPPQSEQYV. In nucleotides, the CDR3 is TGTGCCAGCAGCGTTGGACCTCCTCAGTCCGAGCAGTACGTC.

This sequence joins TRBV7-8 and TRBJ2-2; 8 bases map to TRBD2. From germline, CDR1 is SGHVS and CDR2 FQNEAQ. The V and J ends lost 4 bases and 0 bases, in that order; junction bases with no gene match: 1. The CDR3 sequence is 15 residues long. The CDR3 loop is CASSSGGANTGELFF. The CDR3 DNA sequence: TGTGCCAGCAGCTCCGGGGGGGCGAACACCGGGGAGCTGTTTTTT.

The chain is built from TRBV10-3 and TRBJ2-7, with 11 nucleotides matching TRBD1. J gave up 2 bases and V 11 bases, and 11 bases lay outside the gene matches. The CDR3 is made up of 15 amino acids. CDR1 and CDR2 (germline): ENHRY, SYGVKD. Here the CDR3 DNA reads TGTGCCGCGGGAGGAGGACAGGGGGCTGCCTACGAGCAGTACGTC. Encoded protein: CAAGGGQGAAYEQYV.

CDR3 nucleotides: TGTGCCAGCAGTGACTACTACAATCAGCCCCAGCATTTT. Amino acids: CASSDYYNQPQHF. V and J are TRBV25-1 and TRBJ1-5; the D is unclear. Germline lookup yields CDR1 MGHDK and CDR2 SYGVNS. V dropped 3 bases and J dropped 3 bases, with 6 bases sitting between them. The CDR3 has 13 amino acids.

This rearrangement joins TRBV5-6 to TRBJ1-6; D may be TRBD1 (6 bases). Germline-derived CDR1 and CDR2 are SGHDT and YYEEEE. The CDR3 runs to 14 residues. V was trimmed by 4 bases and J by 6 bases, leaving 11 bases between them. CDR3 coding DNA: TGTGCCAGCAGCCCGGGCAGGGGTAATTCACCCCTCCACTTT. Amino acid sequence: CASSPGRGNSPLHF.

This clonotype was counted ten times or more. The rearrangement uses TRBV12-3 or TRBV12-4 and TRBJ2-1; 7 bases are a match to TRBD1. The CDR3 loop spans 15 amino acids. V was pared by 6 bases and J by 2 bases, with 7 bases of the junction left unmatched. The CDR3 loop reads CASSYDRVAYNEQFF. CDR3 DNA: TGTGCCAGCAGCTATGACAGGGTTGCCTACAATGAGCAGTTCTTC.

This rearrangement joins TRBV20-1 to TRBJ1-1, with D maybe TRBD1 (5 bases). This CDR3 comprises 12 residues. V was trimmed by 1 base and J by 4 bases, leaving 7 bases between them. The V gene's germline CDR1 is DFQATT and CDR2 SNEGSKA (reference sequence). This chain's CDR3 is CSARVGTTEAFF. DNA of the CDR3: TGCAGTGCTAGAGTAGGGACCACTGAAGCTTTCTTT.